The T cell receptor beta chain under discussion was sequenced for a study of post-analysis software for immune sequencing data. Study-level background: Recorded subtypes: relapsing-remitting, secondary progressive, progressive-relapsing; some patients unannotated.

Germline CDR1 and CDR2: SGDLS and YYNGEE. This CDR3 is built from 15 residues. Unique molecular identifiers were carried by the TCR beta cDNA libraries. cDNA molecules numbering roughly 500,000 came from approximately 0.91 to 9.4 million T cells. TCRdb ran MiXCR on the PCR reads and lists one entry per CDR3 protein. The sample shows approximately 150,000 distinct CDR3 sequences, 30% of them seen only once. With regard to this clonotype: The antigen is unknown. Sequence at one end of the junction differs from germline and may be a read error.

Notes on the study in general: Same-batch samples co-clustered strongly by F measure. A few TRBV segments were significantly more frequent in patients than in controls. TRBV5-6, TRBV5-1 and TRBV20-1 were among these segments. The normalized Chao1 diversity of multiple sclerosis patients was significantly lower than that of controls.

The sample taken for sequencing was blood. The rearrangement joins TRBV9 to TRBJ2-7; possibly TRBD2 for D (6 bases). This receptor was obtained from a girl aged 10 to 17 with multiple sclerosis. CDR3 region: CASSRNGDSYNEQYF. In DNA, the CDR3 is TGCGCCAGCAGCCGAAACGGGGACTCCTACAATGAGCAGTACTTC.